The 15 T cell receptor beta chains below come from one sample, sequenced in a study of blood T cell repertoires in COVID-19. Here immunoSEQ multiplex PCR was the method, and the copy in TCRdb shows in-frame clones only, minus some. The sample yields approximately 320,000 clones, more than 75% seen once. The source material was PBMCs or T cells enriched from blood (not recorded which). These receptors originate from a man aged 60 to 75 who had recovered from COVID-19.

This sequence joins TRBV11-2 and TRBJ2-7; 14 bases are a match to TRBD2. Germline V lookup: CDR1 SGHAT, CDR2 FQNNGV. The CDR3 loop spans 15 amino acids. V gave up 5 bases and J gave up 4 bases; unmatched junction bases: 4. The CDR3 nucleotides read TGTGCCAGCAGCATGGGACTAGCGGGAGTTTACGAGCAGTACTTC. Protein: CASSMGLAGVYEQYF.

This chain links TRBV5-1 with TRBJ2-1; D possibly corresponds to TRBD1 (5 bases). The germline V gene has CDR1 SGHRS and CDR2 YFSETQ. Deletions cut 4 bases from V and 0 bases from J, with 8 bases between. CDR3 size: 14 residues. CDR3: CASSPDISYNEQFF. CDR3 DNA: TGCGCCAGCAGCCCGGACATCTCCTACAATGAGCAGTTCTTC. The whole variable domain, remainder taken from reference TRBV5-1 and TRBJ2-1, is KAGVTQTPRYLIKTRGQQVTLSCSPISGHRSVSWYQQTPGQGLQFLFEYFSETQRNKGNFPGRFSGRQFSNSRSEMNVSTLELGDSALYLCASSPDISYNEQFFGPGTRLTVL.

This chain joins TRBV5-5 and TRBJ1-2; the D is unclear. This CDR3 spans 15 amino acids. CDR1 SGHKS and CDR2 YYEKEE come from the germline V gene (reference sequence). Trimming cost V 0 bases and J 0 bases, with 9 bases left between them. The chain's CDR3 is CASSLVGGSNYGYTF. CDR3 in DNA: TGTGCCAGCAGCTTGGTCGGAGGCTCTAACTATGGCTACACCTTC.

This sequence joins TRBV4-3 and TRBJ2-5, with 10 bases that match TRBD2. Per germline, CDR1 LGHNA and CDR2 YSLEER. Trimming removed 1 base from V and 3 bases from J; junction bases left unmatched: 8. The CDR3 is 17 amino acids. The CDR3 sequence is CASSQGSSGGAEETQYF. In DNA, the CDR3 is TGCGCCAGCAGCCAAGGGTCCAGCGGGGGGGCAGAAGAGACCCAGTACTTC.

This rearrangement joins TRBV19 to TRBJ1-1; perhaps TRBD1 as D (5 bases). V was clipped by 8 bases and J by 1 base, with 8 bases between them. Germline lookup yields CDR1 LNHDA and CDR2 SQIVND (reference sequence). This CDR3 is 12 amino acids long. The CDR3 coding sequence is TGTGCCAGTGAAAGGGGGAACACTGAAGCTTTCTTT. The encoded protein is CASERGNTEAFF.

V is TRBV27 and J is TRBJ2-1, with 9 bases identical to TRBD2. The CDR3 totals 15 residues. Germline lookup yields CDR1 MNHEY and CDR2 SMNVEV (reference sequence). V gave up 6 bases and J gave up 4 bases; unmatched junction bases: 7. This chain's CDR3 is CASSLSAGGYNEQFF. The CDR3 DNA is TGTGCCAGCAGCCTCTCAGCGGGAGGTTACAATGAGCAGTTCTTC.

The genes are TRBV9 and TRBJ2-1; the match to TRBD1 covers 9 bases. J was trimmed by 8 bases and V by 3 bases; bases with no gene match: 12. The CDR3 covers 16 residues. The germline V gene has CDR1 SGDLS and CDR2 YYNGEE. Written as DNA, the CDR3 is TGTGCCAGCAGCGAAACCGGGACAGGGAGGCCCTATGAGCAGTTCTTC. Amino acids: CASSETGTGRPYEQFF.

The chain uses TRBV4-1 and TRBJ2-7; TRBD1 agrees at 10 bases. This CDR3 comprises 16 residues. V dropped 4 bases and J dropped 1; count of bases not matched to a gene: 7. Germline loops: CDR1 MGHRA, CDR2 YSYEKL. The CDR3 region is CASSPQAGQGSYEQYF. As DNA, the CDR3 is TGCGCCAGCAGCCCTCAGGCGGGACAGGGGTCCTACGAGCAGTACTTC.

Of note for this clone: The same CDR3 is also encoded by other DNA sequences in this sample. This chain joins TRBV6-5 and TRBJ2-7; possible D gene TRBD2, 6 bases. Germline lookup yields CDR1 MNHEY and CDR2 SVGAGI. This CDR3 has 15 amino acids. Trimming shortened V by 9 bases and J by 0 bases, and 18 bases separated the two germline ends. CDR3: CASSTTSPISYEQYF. CDR3 nucleotides: TGTGCCAGTAGTACGACTAGTCCGATCTCCTACGAGCAGTACTTC.

This chain joins TRBV15 and TRBJ1-1; D remains ambiguous. The ends were cut back, 5 bases at V and 1 base at J, with 14 bases in the middle. Germline lookup yields CDR1 LNHNV and CDR2 YYDKDF (reference sequence). The CDR3 sequence is 15 residues long. CDR3 sequence (DNA): TGTGCCACCAGCGAGGGCCTTAATAGGAACACTGAAGCTTTCTTT. This gives the protein CATSEGLNRNTEAFF.

The chain joins TRBV6-2 or TRBV6-3 to TRBJ2-3; 7 nucleotides align to TRBD2. CDR3 size: 15 residues. The trim removed 2 bases at V and 2 bases at J, leaving 4 bases unmatched. The germline V gene encodes CDR1 MNHEY and CDR2 SVGEGT. DNA of the CDR3: TGTGCCAGCAGTTACGGGGGGGGATTCACAGATACGCAGTATTTT. Protein: CASSYGGGFTDTQYF.

CDR3 region: CASSSPRLAGGYTQYF. In nucleotides, the CDR3 is TGTGCCAGCAGTTCACCTCGACTAGCGGGGGGGTATACGCAGTATTTT. The chain is built from TRBV6-5 and TRBJ2-3; 14 bases are shared with TRBD2. CDR1 and CDR2 from the germline V gene are MNHEY and SVGAGI. The CDR3 is 16 amino acids. With V trimmed by 4 bases and J by 7 bases, 7 bases remained unmatched.

This sequence joins TRBV5-1 and TRBJ1-1, with D possibly TRBD1 on 5 matching bases. The CDR3 totals 14 residues. Trimming shortened V by 0 bases and J by 4 bases, and 10 bases separated the two germline ends. CDR1 and CDR2 (germline): SGHRS, YFSETQ. The CDR3 sequence is CASSLEVGPTEAFF. CDR3 coding DNA: TGCGCCAGCAGCTTGGAGGTGGGGCCCACTGAAGCTTTCTTT.

The V and J genes are TRBV7-8 and TRBJ2-2; perhaps TRBD2 as D (6 bases). V lost 5 bases, J lost 7 bases, and 11 bases lay in between. The V gene's germline CDR1 is SGHVS and CDR2 FQNEAQ. This CDR3 has 13 residues. The CDR3 DNA is TGTGCCAGCAGCGCAGCGGGTTACGGGGAGCTGTTTTTT. Its translation: CASSAAGYGELFF. Filled out from reference TRBV7-8 and TRBJ2-2, the complete variable domain reads GAGVSQSPRYKVAKRGQDVALRCDPISGHVSLFWYQQALGQGPEFLTYFQNEAQLDKSGLPSDRFFAERPEGSVSTLKIQRTQQEDSAVYLCASSAAGYGELFFGEGSRLTVL.

The genes are TRBV3-1 (or the pseudogene TRBV3-2) and TRBJ1-1; the D is unclear. Per the germline V gene, CDR1 is LGHDT and CDR2 is YNNKEL (reference sequence). V dropped 1 base and J dropped 4 bases, with 10 bases sitting between them. The CDR3 length is 14 residues. DNA for the CDR3: TGTGCCAGCAGCCAAGGCCAGGTAGGCACTGAAGCTTTCTTT. Protein: CASSQGQVGTEAFF.